Shown below are 14 T cell receptor beta chains from a single sample sequenced in a study of cytomegalovirus exposure and HLA in healthy donors. The PCR employed 60 Vbeta primers together with 13 Jbeta primers. TCRdb's table, derived via immunoSEQ multiplex PCR, lists solely in-frame clones and lacks some. The table lists about 180,000 clones, more than 75% of them singletons. The sequencing sample was made of PBMCs. These receptors were collected from a woman aged 25 to 39 in good health and CMV-seropositive.

The V gene is TRBV6-1, the J gene TRBJ1-2; the D gene is possibly TRBD1 (5 bases). CDR3 length equals 12 residues. V was cut by 3 bases and J by 8 bases, with 10 bases left in between. Germline CDR1 and CDR2: MNHNS and SASEGT. The CDR3 protein is CASSDWGEGYTF. In DNA form, the CDR3 reads TGTGCCAGCAGTGATTGGGGGGAGGGCTACACCTTC.

This clone was detected once. V and J are TRBV15 and TRBJ2-5; 12 bases are a match to TRBD2. V was clipped by 4 bases and J by 1 base; unmatched bases: 10. Germline V gene lookup returns CDR1 LNHNV and CDR2 YYDKDF (reference sequence). This CDR3 is built from 18 residues. For the CDR3, the DNA is TGTGCCACCAGCATCCCACTGGGACTAGCGGGTACCCAAGAGACCCAGTACTTC. This codes for CATSIPLGLAGTQETQYF.

The V gene is TRBV5-1, the J gene TRBJ2-3, with D uncertain. The V end lost 3 bases, the J end lost 5 bases, and 7 bases lay between the germline ends. CDR1 and CDR2 (germline): SGHRS, YFSETQ. The CDR3 has 12 residues. For the CDR3, the DNA is TGCGCCAGCAGCTCCTACCGAGATACGCAGTATTTT. As protein: CASSSYRDTQYF. The full variable domain, its missing parts supplied by reference TRBV5-1 and TRBJ2-3, is KAGVTQTPRYLIKTRGQQVTLSCSPISGHRSVSWYQQTPGQGLQFLFEYFSETQRNKGNFPGRFSGRQFSNSRSEMNVSTLELGDSALYLCASSSYRDTQYFGPGTRLTVL.

The gene calls are TRBV7-9 and TRBJ2-5; 8 bases line up with TRBD1. Trimming removed 4 bases from V and 2 bases from J; junction bases left unmatched: 6. CDR3 length: 15 residues. Germline CDR1 and CDR2: SEHNR and FQNEAQ (reference sequence). The CDR3 loop is CASSSGQGGQETQYF. The CDR3 nucleotides are TGTGCCAGCAGCTCTGGACAGGGTGGACAAGAGACCCAGTACTTC.

V gene TRBV4-3 combines with J gene TRBJ1-6, with 7 bases aligning to TRBD1. The germline V gene encodes CDR1 LGHNA and CDR2 YSLEER. With 4 bases clipped from V and 8 bases from J, the junction kept 8 bases outside the gene matches. This CDR3 is 15 amino acids long. Here the CDR3 DNA reads TGCGCCAGCAGCCTCGGACAGGCAGGAGATTCACCCCTCCACTTT. It specifies CASSLGQAGDSPLHF.

The V call is TRBV27, the J call TRBJ1-4; D might be TRBD1 (6 bases). Per the germline V gene, CDR1 is MNHEY and CDR2 is SMNVEV (reference sequence). The CDR3 length is 14 residues. V shed 8 bases and J shed 4 bases, with 14 bases lying between them. The chain's CDR3 is CASATRGFNEKLFF. CDR3 sequence (DNA): TGTGCCAGCGCAACGAGGGGGTTTAATGAAAAACTGTTTTTT. The variable domain in full, completed from reference TRBV27 and TRBJ1-4, reads EAQVTQNPRYLITVTGKKLTVTCSQNMNHEYMSWYRQDPGLGLRQIYYSMNVEVTDKGDVPEGYKVSRKEKRNFPLILESPSPNQTSLYFCASATRGFNEKLFFGSGTQLSVL.

This clone showed up just a few times. The genes are TRBV6-5 and TRBJ2-7; 7 bases line up with TRBD2. The CDR3 sequence is 13 residues long. The V gene's germline CDR1 is MNHEY and CDR2 SVGAGI. The trim removed 7 bases at V and 5 bases at J, leaving 8 bases unmatched. The CDR3 DNA reads as TGTGCCAGCAATGCGGGGGAAGCCAACGAGCAGTACTTC. Its translation is CASNAGEANEQYF.

The chain carries TRBV7-9 and TRBJ2-1, with 8 bases matching TRBD2. Germline V CDR1 and CDR2: SEHNR, FQNEAQ (reference sequence). J gave up 8 bases and V 4 bases, and 13 bases lay outside the gene matches. CDR3 length equals 16 residues. The CDR3, as DNA: TGTGCCAGCAGCTCCACCGCCGGGGGGGGAGGGGATGAGCAGTTCTTC. It yields the protein CASSSTAGGGGDEQFF.

This chain connects TRBV28 to TRBJ2-3; a weak D match, TRBD2 (6 bases). Trimming pared 5 bases from V and 12 bases from J, leaving 21 bases between. Germline CDR1 and CDR2: MDHEN and SYDVKM. This CDR3 comprises 14 residues. Here the CDR3 reads CASSPHQWDFPQYF. For the CDR3, the DNA is TGTGCCAGCAGTCCCCACCAATGGGACTTCCCCCAGTATTTT.

This chain links TRBV4-3 with TRBJ2-2; TRBD1 matches at 7 bases. The V gene's germline CDR1 is LGHNA and CDR2 YSLEER. This CDR3 comprises 17 residues. Trimming cost V 0 bases and J 3 bases; bases outside gene matches: 7. Here the CDR3 DNA reads TGCGCCAGCAGCCAAGATTTCACAGGGGAGTACACCGGGGAGCTGTTTTTT. Translating it yields CASSQDFTGEYTGELFF.

The J gene is TRBJ1-5, the V gene TRBV7-2; D is perhaps TRBD1 (5 bases). V gave up 1 base and J gave up 4 bases, with 20 bases separating them. CDR3 length equals 18 residues. Germline V gene lookup returns CDR1 SGHTA and CDR2 FQGNSA. The CDR3 DNA reads as TGTGCCAGCAGCTTAGAAGGAGGGACTGCAGGGCCGAATCAGCCCCAGCATTTT. It yields the protein CASSLEGGTAGPNQPQHF.

This clone was seen a single time. The chain recombines TRBV19 with TRBJ2-3, with TRBD2 identical over 8 bases. V shed 0 bases and J 5 bases; nucleotides not matched to a gene: 4. CDR1 and CDR2 (germline): LNHDA, SQIVND (reference sequence). This CDR3 comprises 15 residues. For the CDR3, the DNA is TGTGCCAGTAGTATAGACAGCGGGGGTCTAGATACGCAGTATTTT. This codes for CASSIDSGGLDTQYF.

The gene calls are TRBV5-1 and TRBJ2-5, with 13 bases identical to TRBD2. The CDR3 has 18 residues. Germline CDR1 reads SGHRS; CDR2 reads YFSETQ. The J segment lost 3 bases and the V segment lost 1 base, leaving 9 bases of the junction unmatched. CDR3 nucleotides: TGCGCCAGCAGCTTGTCCCGGACTAGCGGGGGAGTTGAAGAGACCCAGTACTTC. Translating it yields CASSLSRTSGGVEETQYF.

This clone turned up a few times. The rearrangement links TRBV9 to TRBJ2-4; 8 nucleotides agree with TRBD2. The CDR3 loop spans 16 amino acids. In germline, CDR1 is SGDLS, CDR2 YYNGEE. With V trimmed by 0 bases and J by 5 bases, 7 bases remained unmatched. The DNA of the CDR3 is TGTGCCAGCAGCGTAGGGTTACGGGGGGGCCAAAACATTCAGTACTTC. Its translation is CASSVGLRGGQNIQYF. Variable domain in full (rest from reference TRBV9 and TRBJ2-4): DSGVTQTPKHLITATGQRVTLRCSPRSGDLSVYWYQQSLDQGLQFLIQYYNGEERAKGNILERFSAQQFPDLHSELNLSSLELGDSALYFCASSVGLRGGQNIQYFGAGTRLSVL.